This is a list of T cell receptor beta chains from one sample in a study of blood T cell repertoires in COVID-19. Sequenced by immunoSEQ multiplex PCR; TCRdb stores in-frame clones only, minus some. The sample has just over 60,000 clones, less than 80% seen once. The specimen sequenced was peripheral blood. The receptors were sampled from a man aged 60 to 75 with acute or convalescent COVID-19. CDR3s include the opening cysteine and the closing phenylalanine or tryptophan. D genes are given only for firm matches. Some rows have no size entry. The others give once, few or many, or a class for an expanded clone.

clone_size: -; d_call: TRBD1; v_call: TRBV11-2; j_call: TRBJ2-7; cdr3_nt: TGTGCCAGCAGCCCACGGCGACAGGGGGGCAACGAGCAGTACTTC; cdr3_aa: CASSPRRQGGNEQYF
clone_size: -; d_call: -; v_call: TRBV29-1; j_call: TRBJ1-3; cdr3_nt: TGCAGCGTTGCCTTAGTCGGAAACACCATATATTTT; cdr3_aa: CSVALVGNTIYF
clone_size: -; d_call: -; v_call: TRBV19; j_call: TRBJ2-7; cdr3_nt: TGTGCCAGTAGTATTGGTCTCCGGTACGAGCAGTACTTC; cdr3_aa: CASSIGLRYEQYF
clone_size: -; d_call: -; v_call: TRBV28; j_call: TRBJ2-5; cdr3_nt: TGTGCCAGCAGTTGGGCTAGCGCTTATTCAGAGACCCAGTACTTC; cdr3_aa: CASSWASAYSETQYF
clone_size: -; d_call: TRBD2; v_call: TRBV7-2; j_call: TRBJ2-7; cdr3_nt: TGTGCCAGCAGCACCGGACTAGCGGCTGCCTACGAGCAGTACTTC; cdr3_aa: CASSTGLAAAYEQYF
clone_size: -; d_call: -; v_call: TRBV30; j_call: TRBJ2-1; cdr3_nt: TGTGCCTGGAGTCTAGCCCTAGCTTTGGAGCAGTTCTTC; cdr3_aa: CAWSLALALEQFF
clone_size: -; d_call: -; v_call: TRBV29-1; j_call: TRBJ1-6; cdr3_nt: TGCAGCGTTGTGGAGGGCCCTCATAATTCACCCCTCCACTTT; cdr3_aa: CSVVEGPHNSPLHF
clone_size: -; d_call: TRBD1; v_call: TRBV4-1; j_call: TRBJ1-1; cdr3_nt: TGCGCCAGCAGCCCGGAAAACAGGGGACAGATTAACACTGAAGCTTTCTTT; cdr3_aa: CASSPENRGQINTEAFF
clone_size: few; d_call: TRBD1; v_call: TRBV5-1; j_call: TRBJ1-4; cdr3_nt: TGCGCCAGCAGCGTCCATAGGGACAGGGGGCGCCAGTTTGAAAAACTGTTTTTT; cdr3_aa: CASSVHRDRGRQFEKLFF
clone_size: -; d_call: -; v_call: TRBV7-8; j_call: TRBJ1-1; cdr3_nt: TGTGCCAGCAGCTTAGTTCAATCGAACACTGAAGCTTTCTTT; cdr3_aa: CASSLVQSNTEAFF
clone_size: few; d_call: TRBD1; v_call: TRBV5-1; j_call: TRBJ2-1; cdr3_nt: TGCGCCAGCAGCATCCCGGGACAGAGGTACAATGAGCAGTTCTTC; cdr3_aa: CASSIPGQRYNEQFF
clone_size: -; d_call: -; v_call: TRBV7-8; j_call: TRBJ1-2; cdr3_nt: TGTGCCAGCAGCTGGTCACAGGGCGTTACGGGCTACACCTTC; cdr3_aa: CASSWSQGVTGYTF
clone_size: few; d_call: -; v_call: TRBV7-3; j_call: TRBJ1-1; cdr3_nt: TGTGCCAGCAGCTTACTCCGGGAGACTGAAGCTTTCTTT; cdr3_aa: CASSLLRETEAFF